These T cell receptor beta chains were read from a single sample in a study of T-cell memory formation after mild COVID-19. Via MiXCR, TCRdb re-called the 5' RACE reads, giving one row per CDR3 protein. The table shows roughly 500,000 distinct CDR3 sequences, with 20% occurring only once. Source material: PBMCs or a T cell subset sorted from them (not recorded which). These TCRs come from an adult woman who had mild COVID-19 (a few samples of this study predate the infection). Cell type and time point are not known. CDR3s include the opening cysteine and the closing phenylalanine or tryptophan. A D gene is named only where the DNA matches it firmly. Size tells how often a clone was seen (once, few, many) or the class of an expanded clone, and some rows leave it out.

V	J	size	D	CDR3	DNA
TRBV20-1	TRBJ2-1	NA	NA	CSASVGLGSYNEQFF	TGCAGTGCTAGCGTCGGACTTGGCTCCTACAATGAGCAGTTCTTC
TRBV20-1	TRBJ1-4	NA	NA	CSASSARIGEKLFF	TGCAGTGCTAGTTCTGCGCGGATCGGTGAAAAACTGTTTTTT
TRBV24-1	TRBJ1-5	few	NA	CATSLGGLNSNQPQHF	TGTGCCACCAGTCTCGGGGGGCTCAATAGCAATCAGCCCCAGCATTTT
TRBV10-3	TRBJ2-2	NA	NA	CAISGGKSAYTGELFF	TGTGCCATCAGTGGGGGAAAGAGTGCCTACACCGGGGAGCTGTTTTTT
TRBV6-5	TRBJ2-5	few	TRBD2	CASSSRLAGGPNQETQYF	TGTGCCAGCAGTTCACGACTAGCGGGAGGGCCCAACCAAGAGACCCAGTACTTC
TRBV6-2/TRBV6-3	TRBJ1-2	few	NA	CASTDGVEYGYTF	TGTGCCAGCACTGACGGCGTAGAATATGGCTACACCTTC
TRBV4-3	TRBJ2-1	NA	NA	CASSLYPYNEQFF	TGCGCCAGCAGCCTGTATCCTTACAATGAGCAGTTCTTC
TRBV4-1	TRBJ1-2	few	NA	CASSLTGTHTNYGYTF	TGCGCCAGCAGCCTGACCGGGACCCACACCAACTATGGCTACACCTTC
TRBV7-9	TRBJ2-5	few	NA	CASSRDSKTQYF	TGTGCCAGCAGCCGGGACTCCAAGACCCAGTACTTC
TRBV5-1	TRBJ1-1	few	TRBD1	CASRGQGLDTEAFF	TGCGCCAGCAGGGGACAGGGGCTGGACACTGAAGCTTTCTTT
TRBV6-1	TRBJ2-1	few	NA	CASSVTIYNEQFF	TGTGCCAGCAGTGTGACTATCTACAATGAGCAGTTCTTC
TRBV5-1	TRBJ1-2	few	NA	CASSLAEGTLGYTF	TGCGCCAGCAGCTTGGCCGAAGGGACTCTGGGCTACACCTTC
TRBV30	TRBJ1-1	NA	NA	CAWSQLTPNTEAFF	TGTGCCTGGAGCCAGTTGACCCCGAACACTGAAGCTTTCTTT
TRBV12-3/TRBV12-4	TRBJ2-5	many	TRBD2	CASSLAQAGGETQYF	TGTGCCAGCAGTTTAGCGCAAGCGGGGGGAGAGACCCAGTACTTC
TRBV5-6	TRBJ2-5	NA	NA	CASSLRSGIIRQETQYF	TGTGCCAGCAGCCTCCGGAGCGGAATAATACGCCAAGAGACCCAGTACTTC